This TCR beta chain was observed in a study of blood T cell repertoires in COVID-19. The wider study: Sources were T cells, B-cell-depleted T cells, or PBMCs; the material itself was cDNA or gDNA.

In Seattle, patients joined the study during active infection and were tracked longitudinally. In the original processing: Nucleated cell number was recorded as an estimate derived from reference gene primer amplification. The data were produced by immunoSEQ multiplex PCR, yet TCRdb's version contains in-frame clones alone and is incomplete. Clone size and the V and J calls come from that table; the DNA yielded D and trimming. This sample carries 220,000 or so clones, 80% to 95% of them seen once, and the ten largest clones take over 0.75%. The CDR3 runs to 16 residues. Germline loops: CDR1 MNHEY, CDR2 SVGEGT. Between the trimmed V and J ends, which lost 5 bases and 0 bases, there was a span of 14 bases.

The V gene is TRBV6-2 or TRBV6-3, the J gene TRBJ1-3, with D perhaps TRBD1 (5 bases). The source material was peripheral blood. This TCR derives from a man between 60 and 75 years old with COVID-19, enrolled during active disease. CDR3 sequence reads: CASSRLTVNSGNTIYF. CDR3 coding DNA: TGTGCCAGCAGTCGTCTGACAGTGAACTCTGGAAACACCATATATTTT.